Detailed here is one T cell receptor beta chain. The CDR3 consists of 12 residues. After removal of 8 bases from V and 7 bases from J, the junction contained 8 bases not matched to a gene. CDR1 is GTSNPN and CDR2 is SVGIG in the germline V gene (reference sequence). Clones were read by immunoSEQ multiplex PCR, and TCRdb kept only the in-frame ones, dropping some. The sample has 90,000 or so clones, 85% seen once. The data are from a study of blood T cell repertoires in COVID-19. V gene TRBV30 combines with J gene TRBJ2-7; 10 positions match TRBD1. The receptor was isolated from a man aged 55 to 70 with acute or convalescent COVID-19. Sequenced: peripheral blood. In DNA form, the CDR3 reads TGTGCCGGGACAGGGGAGACGGGGGAGCAGTACTTC. As protein: CAGTGETGEQYF.